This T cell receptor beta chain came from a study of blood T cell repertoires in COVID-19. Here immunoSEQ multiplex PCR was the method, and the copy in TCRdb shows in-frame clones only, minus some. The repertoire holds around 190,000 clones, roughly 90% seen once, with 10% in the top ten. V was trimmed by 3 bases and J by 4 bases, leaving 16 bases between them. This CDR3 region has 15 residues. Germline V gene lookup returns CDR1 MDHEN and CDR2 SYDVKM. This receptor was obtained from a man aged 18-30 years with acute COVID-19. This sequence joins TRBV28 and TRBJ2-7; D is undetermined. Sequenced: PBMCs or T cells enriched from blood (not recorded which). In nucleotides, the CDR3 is TGTGCCAGCAGTTTTGGGCAGGCGAGTGGGTACGAGCAGTACTTC. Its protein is CASSFGQASGYEQYF.